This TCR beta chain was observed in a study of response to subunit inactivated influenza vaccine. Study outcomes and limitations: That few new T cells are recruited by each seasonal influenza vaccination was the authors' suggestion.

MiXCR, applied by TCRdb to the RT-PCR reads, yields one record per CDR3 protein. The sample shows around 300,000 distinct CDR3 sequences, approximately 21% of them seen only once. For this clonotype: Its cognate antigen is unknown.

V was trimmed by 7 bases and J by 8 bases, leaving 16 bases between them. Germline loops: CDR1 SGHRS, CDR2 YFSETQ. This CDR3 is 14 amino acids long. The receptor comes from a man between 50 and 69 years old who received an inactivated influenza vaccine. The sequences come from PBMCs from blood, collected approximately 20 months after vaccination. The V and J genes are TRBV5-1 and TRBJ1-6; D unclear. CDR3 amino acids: CASRFEGQYSPLHF. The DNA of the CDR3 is TGCGCCAGCCGATTTGAAGGCCAATATTCACCCCTCCACTTT.